The clone carrying this T cell receptor beta chain was picked up many times. The data originate from a study of T-cell reconstitution after alpha-beta-depleted transplantation in children. Germline assignment: CDR1 DFQATT and CDR2 SNEGSKA (reference sequence). CDR3 length: 16 residues. V trimming: 5 bases; J trimming: 1 base; junction bases outside the gene matches: 8. A library of TCRbeta sequences, prepared with unique molecular identifiers, was generated. Using its own MiXCR run on the PCR reads, TCRdb lists one record per CDR3 protein. The sample comprises some 400,000 distinct CDR3 sequences, just over 20% of which are singletons, and around 4% rests with the top ten.

The sequence derives from a human donor who donated a stem cell graft to a child with acute myeloid leukemia. V gene TRBV20-1 combines with J gene TRBJ2-3, with 11 bases matching TRBD2. The sequences come from PBMCs from the stem cell graft donor, collected from the stem cell graft. CDR3 in amino acids: CSAPRRLAGRTDTQYF. The CDR3 DNA follows: TGCAGTGCTCCGAGACGACTAGCGGGGCGCACAGATACGCAGTATTTT.